This TCR beta chain was captured in a study of Ad26.COV2.S vaccination and SARS-CoV-2 variants. Study-level information: Ad26.COV2.S given intramuscularly, once or twice 56 days apart.

Clones were read by immunoSEQ multiplex PCR, and TCRdb kept only the in-frame ones, dropping some. The repertoire holds roughly 500,000 clones, 89% seen once, with around 2.5% in the top ten. The CDR3 length is 18 residues. From germline, CDR1 is SGHVS and CDR2 FNYEAQ. The V segment lost 2 bases and the J segment 4 bases; nucleotides outside the gene matches: 15. Indicated treatment: roughly 18 received Ad26.COV2.S at low or high dose, single or two shots; roughly 5 received placebo; per-sample allocation not given. Day 63 following the first vaccine or placebo injection was when the samples were taken.

The origin of this receptor is a person aged 18-60 years who received the Ad26.COV2.S COVID-19 vaccine or a placebo. The source was peripheral blood, collected in a trial of Ad26.COV2.S vaccine versus placebo. The V gene is TRBV7-6, the J gene TRBJ2-5; TRBD2 aligns across 8 bases. In DNA form, the CDR3 reads TGTGCCAGCAGCTTACTTAGGCGGACGGGAGGGCTTCGAGAGACCCAGTACTTC. It translates to CASSLLRRTGGLRETQYF.